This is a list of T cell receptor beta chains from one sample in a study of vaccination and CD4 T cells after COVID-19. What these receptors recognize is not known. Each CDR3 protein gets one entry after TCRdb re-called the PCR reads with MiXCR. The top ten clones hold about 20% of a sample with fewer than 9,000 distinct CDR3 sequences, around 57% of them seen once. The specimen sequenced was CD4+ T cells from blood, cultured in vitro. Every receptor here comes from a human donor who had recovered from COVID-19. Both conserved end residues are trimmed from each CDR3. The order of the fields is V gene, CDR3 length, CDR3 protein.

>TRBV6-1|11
ASTNRGQLGYT
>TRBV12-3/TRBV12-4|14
ASSSPLVGVTGELF
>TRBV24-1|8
ATRPGGAF
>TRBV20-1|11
SAPPTGVGGYT
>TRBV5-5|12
ASTERPRSEKLF
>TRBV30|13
AWSHPRRDGYGYT
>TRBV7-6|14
ASSSGQGLSGNTIY
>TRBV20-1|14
SARDNRDPSGNTIY
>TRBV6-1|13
ASSPSRVSSYEQY
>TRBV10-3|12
AIAAAGSGAEAF
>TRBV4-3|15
ASSPALTGGASEGYT
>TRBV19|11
ASMAGGSYEQY
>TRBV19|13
ATSRGDGGGSPLH
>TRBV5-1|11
ASSFDSNQPQH
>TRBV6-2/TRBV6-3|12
ATYVAGASTEAF
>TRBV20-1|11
SARDPRASPLH
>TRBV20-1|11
STQIGGTDTQY
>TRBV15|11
ATSRDEGNEQF
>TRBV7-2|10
ASSLSSETQY
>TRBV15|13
ATSRPLGSGAEAF
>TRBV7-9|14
ASSLTSGGISYEQY
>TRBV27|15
ASRSVSRRAGTDTQY
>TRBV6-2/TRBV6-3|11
ASSYFIPGEAF
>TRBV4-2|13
ASSPRTSGSYEQY
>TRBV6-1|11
ASRRQGLTEAF
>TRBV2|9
ASKENTEAF
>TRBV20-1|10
SAGAGSDTQY
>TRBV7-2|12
ASSLVVGSETQY
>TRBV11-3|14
ASSLDLPGTIYEQY
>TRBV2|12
ASRSRQGDYEQY
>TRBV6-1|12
AVTRDRGTSEQY
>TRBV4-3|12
ASSQGTANYGYT
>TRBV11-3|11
ASSRSSVEKLF
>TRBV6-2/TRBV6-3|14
ASTRGTGGFRQPQH
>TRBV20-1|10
SARGFGEKLF
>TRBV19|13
ASTPDRAPNQPQH
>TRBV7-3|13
ASSLGRDYYNEQF
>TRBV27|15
ASSSYRTDGWRYGYT
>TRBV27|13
ASSFRGRSADTQY
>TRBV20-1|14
SARVRGPGGANVLT
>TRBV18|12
ASSPPGTAYEQY
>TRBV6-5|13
ASSYLQGPSYEQY
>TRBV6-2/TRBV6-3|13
ASSYSPALNQPQH
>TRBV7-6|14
ASSSETSGSTDTQY
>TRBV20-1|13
SARDVAGKNTEAF
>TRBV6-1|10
ATLDVTGELF
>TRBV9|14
ASSLGQGLSTDTQY
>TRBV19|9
ASSRGFQAF
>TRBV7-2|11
ASSLDGNQPQH
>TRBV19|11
ASSPQGAVGYT
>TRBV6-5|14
ASSYGTSGVFGEQY
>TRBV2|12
ASSDVGAGTEAF
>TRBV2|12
ASSDAGQDYGYT
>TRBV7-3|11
ASSSGQRYDAF
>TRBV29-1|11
SVVNNQYTEAF
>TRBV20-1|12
SATGQILNTEAF